This entry concerns a single T cell receptor (beta chain). This clone was seen a handful of times. Its recognized antigen is unknown. No base quality values were provided; no much bigger clone lies one nucleotide off. This entry is derived from a study of blood T cell repertoires in COVID-19 (dated by TCRdb to 2018 to 2021). About the investigation overall: Samples from collaborators originated in the United States, Italy and Spain and spanned both the acute and convalescent phases of COVID-19. The prospective study material was composed of cDNA or gDNA derived from T cells, B-cell-depleted T cells, or PBMCs. The dataset comprised deeply sampled blood TCRbeta repertoires from subjects exposed to, actively infected with, or recovered from COVID-19. The repertoires were released in a freely available public database meant as a resource for research on the immune response to SARS-CoV-2. The samples were drawn from the first 160 participants of the ongoing ImmuneRACE study and from over a thousand subjects provided by 6 global collaborators. Sample metadata almost always included a de-identified subject ID, COVID-19 status, age in years and sex. Where available, HLA class I and class II types were taken from metadata supplied by the sample provider and were not determined by assay-based typing.

TCRbeta CDR3 regions were amplified from genomic DNA using the immunoSEQ Assay, a bias-controlled multiplex PCR. Turning to the authors' computational methods: The number of nucleated cells in each sample was estimated by amplification of reference gene primers within the assay. To quantify the absolute abundance of each unique TCRbeta CDR3 rearrangement, sequence reads were collapsed and filtered. For each sample, productive Simpson clonality was calculated as the square root of Simpson's diversity index across productive rearrangements. This is the immuneACCESS table as TCRdb keeps it, with only in-frame sequences that have V and J called. A part of the clones is gone; compared with another copy, unresolved V genes explain less than half, and the rest is unexplained. V and J calls and clone size follow that table, whereas D and trimming were derived from the DNA. The sample includes under 35,000 clones, with approximately 88% observed a single time. Of the sample, 5.9% is held by the ten largest clones.

Whole blood was collected in K2EDTA tubes by collaborating institutions according to the institutions' own protocols. Collaborator samples were shipped for TCRbeta analysis as frozen whole blood, isolated PBMCs, or DNA extracted from either sample type. V is shortened by 3 bases, J by 6 bases, and the region joining them spans 7 bases. Reading from cysteine to phenylalanine, the CDR3 counts 12 amino acids. The entry retains the CDR3 DNA only, 36 bases that are in frame from base 1. Per the germline V gene, SGHAT is the CDR1 and FQNNGV is the CDR2. Results the study describes overall, beyond this receptor: The amount of clinical and demographic metadata varied by source and participant and was provided uncurated.

The sequence links TRBV11-2 to TRBJ2-3; a tentative D call is TRBD1 (5 bases match). Sequencing was done on a sample of peripheral blood. The receptor was isolated from a human donor in a cohort sampled during active COVID-19. The CDR3 here reads CASSLGRDTQYF. The DNA reads TGTGCCAGCAGCTTGGGGCGGGATACGCAGTATTTT.